This TCR beta chain was sequenced in a study of T cell responses to AZD1222 COVID-19 vaccine. Study-level findings and limits: Most donors were white British and more were female, and clonal diversity was possibly underestimated.

Germline V lookup: CDR1 LGHDT, CDR2 YNNKEL (reference sequence). The trim removed 7 bases at V and 1 base at J, leaving 5 bases unmatched. CDR3 size: 17 residues. The data were produced by immunoSEQ multiplex PCR, yet TCRdb's version contains in-frame clones alone and is incomplete. The sample includes around 130,000 clones, 86% of them seen just once. Comments on this clone: No antigen is known for it.

The receptor was derived from an adult who received the AZD1222 COVID-19 vaccine. This material consisted of peripheral blood, taken 28 days after the second AZD1222 dose. V and J are TRBV3-1 (or the pseudogene TRBV3-2) and TRBJ2-2, with 14 bases identical to TRBD2. Written as DNA, the CDR3 is TGTGCCAGCAAGGGGACTAGCGGGGGCCAGAACACCGGGGAGCTGTTTTTT. Amino acid sequence: CASKGTSGGQNTGELFF.